This T cell receptor beta chain emerged from a study of blood T cells in healthy people across ages. Study-level results: Strong correlation linked observed beta diversity and percent naive T cells.

After removal of 1 base from V and 6 bases from J, the junction contained 4 bases not matched to a gene. This CDR3 contains 15 residues. CDR1 SGHAT and CDR2 FQNNGV come from the germline V gene. This clonotype was found a few times. Its antigen is not known. Using a J-beta primer mix together with a sample-barcoded 5' primer, a second PCR was run for 7 to 11 cycles. Tagging of each cDNA molecule was performed by a template-switch adaptor with 12 random nucleotides. TCRdb re-analysed the 5' RACE reads in MiXCR, keeping a single row per CDR3 protein. The sample has roughly 1,500,000 distinct CDR3 sequences, roughly 40% seen once.

Sequencing used blood. The TCR originated in a woman aged 18-29 years in good health. V usage is TRBV11-2 and J usage is TRBJ2-1; 9 positions match TRBD2. The CDR3: CASSLGLAVTNEQFF. The CDR3 region has the DNA TGTGCCAGCAGCTTAGGACTAGCGGTCACCAATGAGCAGTTCTTC. The full variable domain, rest sourced from reference TRBV11-2 and TRBJ2-1, is EAGVAQSPRYKIIEKRQSVAFWCNPISGHATLYWYQQILGQGPKLLIQFQNNGVVDDSQLPKDRFSAERLKGVDSTLKIQPAKLEDSAVYLCASSLGLAVTNEQFFGPGTRLTVL.